This T cell receptor (beta chain) was sequenced for a study of sequential checkpoint blockade in melanoma. Study-level background: Arm A got nivolumab then ipilimumab; arm B the reverse, 1:1. Maintenance nivolumab came after either treatment sequence. TCRbeta immunosequencing was performed on DNA from more than 75 pretreatment melanoma tumor samples.

TCRdb's table, derived via immunoSEQ multiplex PCR, lists solely in-frame clones and lacks some. The sample carries more than 30,000 clones, 32% recorded once. Germline V gene lookup returns CDR1 ENHRY and CDR2 SYGVKD. The CDR3 runs to 15 residues. Deletions cut 0 bases from V and 1 base from J, with 9 bases between. The treatment was: randomized to nivolumab then ipilimumab (arm A) or the reverse (arm B). The V call is TRBV10-3, the J call TRBJ1-2; D possibly corresponds to TRBD1 (6 bases). Sequences were derived from tumor tissue (inferred from file names), sampled from a patient given nivolumab and ipilimumab in sequence. The source is a human donor with melanoma. CDR3: CAISESGGRNYGYTF. In DNA form, the CDR3 reads TGTGCCATCAGTGAGTCGGGGGGCCGTAACTATGGCTACACCTTC.